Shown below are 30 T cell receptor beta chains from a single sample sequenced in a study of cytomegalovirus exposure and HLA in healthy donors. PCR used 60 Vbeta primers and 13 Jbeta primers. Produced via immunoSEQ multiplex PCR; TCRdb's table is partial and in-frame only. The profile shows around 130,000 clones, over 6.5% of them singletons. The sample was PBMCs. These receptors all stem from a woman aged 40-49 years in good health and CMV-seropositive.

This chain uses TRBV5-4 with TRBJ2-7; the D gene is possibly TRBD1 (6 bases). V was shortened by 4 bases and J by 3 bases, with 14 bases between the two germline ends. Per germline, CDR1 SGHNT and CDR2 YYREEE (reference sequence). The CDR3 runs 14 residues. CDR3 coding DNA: TGTGCCAGCAGCAGCCGGGACAACGTCTACGAGCAGTACTTC. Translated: CASSSRDNVYEQYF.

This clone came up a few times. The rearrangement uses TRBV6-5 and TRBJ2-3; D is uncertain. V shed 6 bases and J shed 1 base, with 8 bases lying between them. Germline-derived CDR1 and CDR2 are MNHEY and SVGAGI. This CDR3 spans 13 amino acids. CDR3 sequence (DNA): TGTGCCAGCAGAAGACTGGGCACAGATACGCAGTATTTT. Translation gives CASRRLGTDTQYF.

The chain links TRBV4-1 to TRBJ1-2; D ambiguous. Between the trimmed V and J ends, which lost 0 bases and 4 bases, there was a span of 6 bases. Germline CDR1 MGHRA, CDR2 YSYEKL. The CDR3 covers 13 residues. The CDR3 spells CASSQDPRYGYTF. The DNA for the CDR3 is TGCGCCAGCAGCCAAGATCCCCGCTATGGCTACACCTTC.

The CDR3 protein is CAISDSAGYEKLFF. The CDR3, as DNA: TGTGCCATCAGTGACTCCGCAGGGTATGAAAAACTGTTTTTT. The rearrangement uses TRBV10-3 and TRBJ1-4; D may be TRBD1 (5 bases). Trimming removed 3 bases at V and 6 bases at J, with 11 bases between. The CDR3 totals 14 residues. Germline values: CDR1 ENHRY, CDR2 SYGVKD.

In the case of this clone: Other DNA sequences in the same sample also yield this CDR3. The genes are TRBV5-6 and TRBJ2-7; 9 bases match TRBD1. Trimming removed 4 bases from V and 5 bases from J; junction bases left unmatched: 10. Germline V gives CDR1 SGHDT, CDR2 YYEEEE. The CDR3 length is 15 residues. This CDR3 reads CASSPLPGQGHEQYF. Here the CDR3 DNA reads TGTGCCAGCAGCCCACTACCGGGACAGGGCCACGAGCAGTACTTC.

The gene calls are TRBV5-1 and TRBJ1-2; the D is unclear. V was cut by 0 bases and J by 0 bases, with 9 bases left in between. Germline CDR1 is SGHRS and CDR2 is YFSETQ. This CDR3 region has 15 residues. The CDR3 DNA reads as TGCGCCAGCAGCTTGGAGAGCGGGGCTAACTATGGCTACACCTTC. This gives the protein CASSLESGANYGYTF.

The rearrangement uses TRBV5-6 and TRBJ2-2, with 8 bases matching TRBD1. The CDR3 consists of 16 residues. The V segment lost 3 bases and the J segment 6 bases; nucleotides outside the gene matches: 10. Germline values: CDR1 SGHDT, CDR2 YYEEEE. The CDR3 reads CASSSDRVLPAGELFF. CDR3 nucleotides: TGTGCCAGCAGCTCGGACAGGGTTCTTCCCGCCGGGGAGCTGTTTTTT.

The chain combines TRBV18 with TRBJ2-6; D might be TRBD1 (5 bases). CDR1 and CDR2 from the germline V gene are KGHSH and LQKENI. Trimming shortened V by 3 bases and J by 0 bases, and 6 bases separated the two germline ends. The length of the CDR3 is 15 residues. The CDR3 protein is CASSPDISGANVLTF. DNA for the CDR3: TGTGCCAGCTCACCGGACATCTCTGGGGCCAACGTCCTGACTTTC.

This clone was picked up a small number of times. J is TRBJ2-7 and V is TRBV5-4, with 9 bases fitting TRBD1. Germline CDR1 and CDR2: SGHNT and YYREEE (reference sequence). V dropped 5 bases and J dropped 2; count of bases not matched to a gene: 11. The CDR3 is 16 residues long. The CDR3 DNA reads TGTGCCAGCAGAACGGCAAAGGGGACAGGGACCTACGAGCAGTACTTC. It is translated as CASRTAKGTGTYEQYF.

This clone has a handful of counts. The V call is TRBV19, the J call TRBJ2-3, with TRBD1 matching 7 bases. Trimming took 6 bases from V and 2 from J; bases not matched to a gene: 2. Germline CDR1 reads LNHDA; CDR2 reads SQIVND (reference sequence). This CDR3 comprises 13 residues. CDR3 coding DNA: TGTGCCAGTAGGGGACAGCTCACAGATACGCAGTATTTT. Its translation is CASRGQLTDTQYF.

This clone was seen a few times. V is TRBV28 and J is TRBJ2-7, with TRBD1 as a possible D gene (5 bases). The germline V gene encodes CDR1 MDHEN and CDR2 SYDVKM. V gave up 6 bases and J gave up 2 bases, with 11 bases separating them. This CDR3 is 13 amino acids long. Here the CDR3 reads CASRTTVTYEQYF. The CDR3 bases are TGTGCCAGCAGGACGACAGTAACCTACGAGCAGTACTTC.

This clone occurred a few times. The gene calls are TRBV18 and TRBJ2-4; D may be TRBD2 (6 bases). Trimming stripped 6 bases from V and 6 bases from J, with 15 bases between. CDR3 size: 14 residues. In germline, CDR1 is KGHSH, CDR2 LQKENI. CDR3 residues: CASSPAMGGNIQYF. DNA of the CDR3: TGTGCCAGCTCCCCTGCAATGGGGGGAAACATTCAGTACTTC.

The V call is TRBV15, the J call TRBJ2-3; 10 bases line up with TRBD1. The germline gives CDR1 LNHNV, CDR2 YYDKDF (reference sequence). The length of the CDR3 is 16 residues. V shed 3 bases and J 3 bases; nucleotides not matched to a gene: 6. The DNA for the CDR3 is TGTGCCACCAGCAGGGGAGGGGGACAGGGGACAGATACGCAGTATTTT. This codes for CATSRGGGQGTDTQYF. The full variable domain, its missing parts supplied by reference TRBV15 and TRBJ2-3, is DAMVIQNPRYQVTQFGKPVTLSCSQTLNHNVMYWYQQKSSQAPKLLFHYYDKDFNNEADTPDNFQSRRPNTSFCFLDIRSPGLGDTAMYLCATSRGGGQGTDTQYFGPGTRLTVL.

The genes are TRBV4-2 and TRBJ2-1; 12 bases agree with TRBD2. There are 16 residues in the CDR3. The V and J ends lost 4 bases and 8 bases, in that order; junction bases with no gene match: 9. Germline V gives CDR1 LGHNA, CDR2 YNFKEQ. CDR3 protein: CASSLRTSGARYEQFF. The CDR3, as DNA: TGTGCCAGCAGCCTCCGGACTAGCGGGGCTCGGTATGAGCAGTTCTTC.

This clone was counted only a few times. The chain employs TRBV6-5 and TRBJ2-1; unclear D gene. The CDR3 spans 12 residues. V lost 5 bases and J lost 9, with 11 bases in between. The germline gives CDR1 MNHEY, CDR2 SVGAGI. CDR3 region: CASSQGRSEQFF. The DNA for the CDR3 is TGTGCCAGCAGTCAAGGTCGGAGTGAGCAGTTCTTC.

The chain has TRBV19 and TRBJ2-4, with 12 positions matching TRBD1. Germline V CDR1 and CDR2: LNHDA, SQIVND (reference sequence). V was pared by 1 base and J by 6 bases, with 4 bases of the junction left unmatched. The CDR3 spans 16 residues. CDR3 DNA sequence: TGTGCCAGTAGTATAGCTGGGACAGGGGGCGGAAACATTCAGTACTTC. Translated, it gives CASSIAGTGGGNIQYF.

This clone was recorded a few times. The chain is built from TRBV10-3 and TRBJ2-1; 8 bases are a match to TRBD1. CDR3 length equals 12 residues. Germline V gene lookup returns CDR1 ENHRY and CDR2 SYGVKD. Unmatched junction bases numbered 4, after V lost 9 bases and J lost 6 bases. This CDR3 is CAMGQDSNEQFF. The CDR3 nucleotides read TGTGCCATGGGACAGGATAGCAATGAGCAGTTCTTC.

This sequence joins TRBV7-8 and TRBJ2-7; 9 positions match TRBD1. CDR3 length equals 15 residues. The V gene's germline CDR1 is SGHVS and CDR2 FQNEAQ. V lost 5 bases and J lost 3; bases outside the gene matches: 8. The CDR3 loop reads CASSRPGQGFYEQYF. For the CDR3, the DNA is TGTGCCAGCAGCCGACCGGGACAGGGTTTCTACGAGCAGTACTTC.

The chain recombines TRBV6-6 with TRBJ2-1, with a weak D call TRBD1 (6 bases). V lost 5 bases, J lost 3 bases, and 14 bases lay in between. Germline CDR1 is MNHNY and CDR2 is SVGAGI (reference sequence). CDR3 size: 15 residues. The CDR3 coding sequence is TGTGCCAGCAGTACTTGGACAGCGGACTACAATGAGCAGTTCTTC. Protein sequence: CASSTWTADYNEQFF.

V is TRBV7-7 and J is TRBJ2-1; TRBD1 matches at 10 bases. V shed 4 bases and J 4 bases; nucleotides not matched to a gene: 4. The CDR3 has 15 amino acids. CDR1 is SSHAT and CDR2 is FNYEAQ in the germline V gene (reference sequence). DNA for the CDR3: TGTGCCAGCAGCTCGGGGACAGGGGTATACAATGAGCAGTTCTTC. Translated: CASSSGTGVYNEQFF.

In nucleotides, the CDR3 is TGTGCCAGCAGTTTATCCAGGGTAAACGAGCAGTACTTC. This translates into CASSLSRVNEQYF. V gene TRBV27 combines with J gene TRBJ2-7; tentative D call: TRBD1 (5 bases). V was shortened by 0 bases and J by 5 bases, with 8 bases between the two germline ends. This CDR3 has 13 residues. Germline-derived CDR1 and CDR2 are MNHEY and SMNVEV (reference sequence).

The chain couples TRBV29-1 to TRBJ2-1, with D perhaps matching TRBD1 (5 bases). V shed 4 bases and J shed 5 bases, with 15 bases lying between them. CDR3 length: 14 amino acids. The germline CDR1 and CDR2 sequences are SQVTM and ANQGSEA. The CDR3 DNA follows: TGCAGCGTTGCTCCCAGGCAGGGTGACAATGAGCAGTTCTTC. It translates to CSVAPRQGDNEQFF.

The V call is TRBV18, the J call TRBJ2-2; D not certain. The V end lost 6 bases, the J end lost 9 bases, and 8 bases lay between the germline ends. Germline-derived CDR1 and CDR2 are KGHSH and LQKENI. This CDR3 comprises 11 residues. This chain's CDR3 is CASSLQWELFF. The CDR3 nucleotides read TGTGCCAGCTCGCTTCAGTGGGAGCTGTTTTTT.

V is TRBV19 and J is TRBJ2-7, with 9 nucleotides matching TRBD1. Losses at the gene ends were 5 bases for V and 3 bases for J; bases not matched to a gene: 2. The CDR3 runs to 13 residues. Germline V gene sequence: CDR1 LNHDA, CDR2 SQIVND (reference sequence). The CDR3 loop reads CASSSGQGYEQYF. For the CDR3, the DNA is TGTGCCAGTAGTTCGGGACAGGGCTACGAGCAGTACTTC.

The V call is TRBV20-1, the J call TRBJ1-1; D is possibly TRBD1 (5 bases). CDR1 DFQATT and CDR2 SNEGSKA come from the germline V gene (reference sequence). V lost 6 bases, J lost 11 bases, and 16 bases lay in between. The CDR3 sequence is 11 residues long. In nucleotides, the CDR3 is TGCAGTGCCCCTGGGGGGGGTCTCGCTTTCTTT. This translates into CSAPGGGLAFF.

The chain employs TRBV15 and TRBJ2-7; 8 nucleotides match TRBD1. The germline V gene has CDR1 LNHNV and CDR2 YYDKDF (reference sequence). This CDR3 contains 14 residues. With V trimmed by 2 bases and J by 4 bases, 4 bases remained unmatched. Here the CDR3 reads CATSRRTGLYEQYF. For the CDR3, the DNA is TGTGCCACCAGCAGAAGGACAGGGCTTTACGAGCAGTACTTC. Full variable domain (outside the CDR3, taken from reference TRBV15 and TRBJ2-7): DAMVIQNPRYQVTQFGKPVTLSCSQTLNHNVMYWYQQKSSQAPKLLFHYYDKDFNNEADTPDNFQSRRPNTSFCFLDIRSPGLGDTAMYLCATSRRTGLYEQYFGPGTRLTVT.

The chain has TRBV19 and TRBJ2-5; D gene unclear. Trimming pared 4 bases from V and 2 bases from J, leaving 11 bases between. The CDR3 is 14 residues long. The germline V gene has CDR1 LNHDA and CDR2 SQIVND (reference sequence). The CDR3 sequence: CASSNNPGQETQYF. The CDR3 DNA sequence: TGTGCCAGTAGTAACAACCCAGGACAAGAGACCCAGTACTTC.

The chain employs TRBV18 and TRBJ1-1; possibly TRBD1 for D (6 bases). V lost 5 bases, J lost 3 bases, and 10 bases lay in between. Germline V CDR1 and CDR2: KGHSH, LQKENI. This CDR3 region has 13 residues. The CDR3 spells CASSFGQHTEAFF. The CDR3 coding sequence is TGTGCCAGCTCATTTGGACAGCACACTGAAGCTTTCTTT.

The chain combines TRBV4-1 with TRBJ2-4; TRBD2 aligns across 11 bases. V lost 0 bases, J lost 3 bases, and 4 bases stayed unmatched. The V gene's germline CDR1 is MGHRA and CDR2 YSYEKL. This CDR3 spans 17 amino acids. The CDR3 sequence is CASSQDILAGGKNIQYF. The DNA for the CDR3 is TGCGCCAGCAGCCAAGATATCCTAGCGGGGGGCAAAAACATTCAGTACTTC.

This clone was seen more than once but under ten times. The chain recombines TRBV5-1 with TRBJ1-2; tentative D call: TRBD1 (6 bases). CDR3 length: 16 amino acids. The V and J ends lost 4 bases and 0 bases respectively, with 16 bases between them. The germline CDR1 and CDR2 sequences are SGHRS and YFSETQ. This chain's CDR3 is CASSINTGPPNYGYTF. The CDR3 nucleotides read TGCGCCAGCAGCATCAACACAGGGCCACCTAACTATGGCTACACCTTC.